This passage covers 28 T cell receptor beta chains from one sample sequenced in a study of T cell responses to AZD1222 COVID-19 vaccine. Sequencing was performed with immunoSEQ multiplex PCR; in TCRdb, only in-frame clones are kept and a portion is missing. The sample holds about 160,000 clones, over 75% seen once. Source: peripheral blood, taken 28 days after the second AZD1222 dose. These receptor sequences come from an adult who received the AZD1222 COVID-19 vaccine.

The chain carries TRBV6-5 and TRBJ1-6; no clear D gene. CDR3 size: 13 residues. The germline V gene has CDR1 MNHEY and CDR2 SVGAGI. V gave up 1 base and J gave up 9 bases, with 7 bases separating them. The CDR3: CASSYFGVSPLHF. CDR3 nucleotides: TGTGCCAGCAGTTACTTCGGGGTTTCACCCCTCCACTTT.

The chain is built from TRBV19 and TRBJ1-2, with no clear D. The germline V gene has CDR1 LNHDA and CDR2 SQIVND (reference sequence). V was pared by 5 bases and J by 3 bases, with 10 bases between. This CDR3 is 13 amino acids long. CDR3 in amino acids: CASSEGAYYGYTF. The CDR3 DNA follows: TGTGCCAGTAGTGAAGGTGCCTACTATGGCTACACCTTC.

The chain combines TRBV30 with TRBJ2-1; D possibly matches TRBD1 or TRBD2 (6 bases each). CDR3 length: 13 amino acids. Germline CDR1 GTSNPN, CDR2 SVGIG (reference sequence). The germline V and J ends were trimmed by 0 bases and 8 bases, with 11 bases remaining between them. The CDR3 protein is CAWSVYGGDEQFF. CDR3 bases: TGTGCCTGGAGTGTGTACGGGGGCGATGAGCAGTTCTTC. The entire variable domain, with the rest obtained from reference TRBV30 and TRBJ2-1, is as follows: SQTIHQWPATLVQPVGSPLSLECTVEGTSNPNLYWYRQAAGRGLQLLFYSVGIGQISSEVPQNLSASRPQDRQFILSSKKLLLSDSGFYLCAWSVYGGDEQFFGPGTRLTVL.

The chain combines TRBV7-3 with TRBJ2-2; TRBD2 matches 8 bases. CDR3 length: 18 residues. Germline CDR1 is SGHTA and CDR2 is FQGTGA. V was pared by 5 bases and J by 2 bases, with 13 bases of the junction left unmatched. CDR3 in DNA: TGTGCCAGCAGCCCCGAGGGGCGGGGGGACTTCAACACCGGGGAGCTGTTTTTT. Residues: CASSPEGRGDFNTGELFF.

This clone is a singleton in its sample. The V and J genes are TRBV27 and TRBJ1-2; unclear D gene. The V and J ends lost 6 bases and 7 bases respectively, with 12 bases between them. The CDR3 is 12 residues long. Looked up from germline, CDR1 is MNHEY and CDR2 is SMNVEV (reference sequence). The CDR3 DNA follows: TGTGCCAGCAGGATCCTCGGTGGTGGCTACACCTTC. Protein: CASRILGGGYTF.

This clone was observed a single time. The chain recombines TRBV29-1 with TRBJ1-5; D is perhaps TRBD1 (6 bases). The CDR3 consists of 14 residues. Germline CDR1 and CDR2: SQVTM and ANQGSEA. V was clipped by 4 bases and J by 5 bases, with 15 bases between them. CDR3 sequence (DNA): TGCAGCGTTGCACAGGGCGCGGGGTATCAGCCCCAGCATTTT. It yields the protein CSVAQGAGYQPQHF.

This chain joins TRBV11-2 and TRBJ2-5; 7 bases map to TRBD2. CDR1 and CDR2 from the germline V gene are SGHAT and FQNNGV. V lost 11 bases and J lost 5; bases outside the gene matches: 8. This CDR3 has 12 residues. CDR3 nucleotide sequence: TGTGCCCTGGGGTGGGAGGGGGAGACCCAGTACTTC. It translates to CALGWEGETQYF.

The chain carries TRBV6-5 and TRBJ2-2; 8 bases fit TRBD2. The CDR3 is 15 amino acids. CDR1 and CDR2 from the germline V gene are MNHEY and SVGAGI. With V trimmed by 10 bases and J by 1 base, 8 bases remained unmatched. CDR3 region: CATSRGGLNTGELFF. CDR3 coding DNA: TGTGCCACCTCCCGGGGGGGGTTGAACACCGGGGAGCTGTTTTTT.

This sequence joins TRBV6-5 and TRBJ2-5; the match to TRBD2 covers 7 bases. The CDR3 runs to 13 residues. The junction had 4 bases not matched to a gene; V was cut back by 4 bases and J by 5 bases. The germline CDR1 and CDR2 sequences are MNHEY and SVGAGI. The CDR3, as DNA: TGTGCCAGCAGTTCCCCGGGGGGTGAGACCCAGTACTTC. Its protein product is CASSSPGGETQYF.

The chain combines TRBV30 with TRBJ1-1; D possibly corresponds to TRBD1 (5 bases). The V gene's germline CDR1 is GTSNPN and CDR2 SVGIG (reference sequence). The V end was cut by 2 bases, the J end by 5 bases, with 15 bases between. The CDR3 has 14 amino acids. Written as DNA, the CDR3 is TGTGCCTGGAGTCCAGGGTTCGGGGAGACTGAAGCTTTCTTT. Residues: CAWSPGFGETEAFF.

The CDR3 protein is CSVCRGSLNTGELFF. The CDR3 coding sequence is TGCAGCGTGTGTAGGGGGTCCTTGAACACCGGGGAGCTGTTTTTT. The rearrangement links TRBV29-1 to TRBJ2-2; TRBD1 might be the D (6 bases). Trimming removed 6 bases from V and 1 base from J, with 15 bases in between. CDR3 length: 15 amino acids. Germline CDR1 and CDR2: SQVTM and ANQGSEA.

The chain carries TRBV6-2 or TRBV6-3 and TRBJ2-3; D unresolved. CDR1 MNHEY and CDR2 SVGEGT come from the germline V gene. Trimming took off 6 bases at V and 2 bases at J, with 6 bases between the two ends. The CDR3 spans 12 residues. The CDR3 loop is CASSPPTDTQYF. The CDR3 coding sequence is TGTGCCAGCAGCCCTCCCACAGATACGCAGTATTTT.

The V call is TRBV3-1 (or the pseudogene TRBV3-2), the J call TRBJ2-1; D is ambiguous. The CDR3 runs to 14 residues. Germline CDR1 LGHDT, CDR2 YNNKEL (reference sequence). Trimming took 0 bases from V and 9 from J, leaving 12 bases between them. CDR3 residues: CASSQDNSEGEQFF. The CDR3 DNA reads TGTGCCAGCAGCCAAGATAACTCCGAAGGTGAGCAGTTCTTC.

The chain couples TRBV7-8 to TRBJ1-3; D remains unclear. CDR3 length equals 17 residues. Germline V gives CDR1 SGHVS, CDR2 FQNEAQ. The V gene lost 2 bases and the J gene lost 0 bases, with 14 bases spanning the gap. For the CDR3, the DNA is TGTGCCAGCAGCTTACTCACCGGGGAAGGCTCTGGAAACACCATATATTTT. This translates into CASSLLTGEGSGNTIYF.

The chain links TRBV18 to TRBJ2-5, with D tentatively TRBD2 (6 bases). This CDR3 has 12 residues. The germline CDR1 and CDR2 sequences are KGHSH and LQKENI. With 2 bases removed from V and 5 bases from J, the gap between germline ends came to 6 bases. The CDR3 reads CASSPGRETQYF. In DNA form, the CDR3 reads TGTGCCAGCTCACCAGGGAGGGAGACCCAGTACTTC.

The gene calls are TRBV6-2 or TRBV6-3 and TRBJ1-5, with D possibly being TRBD1 (6 bases). Germline CDR1 and CDR2: MNHEY and SVGEGT. V was trimmed by 2 bases and J by 1 base, leaving 9 bases between them. The CDR3 is 15 amino acids. CDR3 residues: CASSYGTRSNQPQHF. In nucleotides, the CDR3 is TGTGCCAGCAGTTACGGGACAAGGAGCAATCAGCCCCAGCATTTT.

This chain connects TRBV12-3 or TRBV12-4 to TRBJ2-2; possible D gene TRBD2, 7 bases. The CDR3 is made up of 12 amino acids. The CDR3 is CALGGRTGELFF. For the CDR3, the DNA is TGTGCACTCGGGGGGCGAACCGGGGAGCTGTTTTTT.

The rearrangement links TRBV4-1 to TRBJ1-1; D gene uncertain. Germline CDR1 reads MGHRA; CDR2 reads YSYEKL. The CDR3 consists of 16 residues. V was cut by 0 bases and J by 6 bases, with 17 bases left in between. Here the CDR3 reads CASSQDSVWSKPEAFF. CDR3 coding DNA: TGCGCCAGCAGCCAAGATTCCGTATGGAGCAAACCTGAAGCTTTCTTT.

The chain has TRBV29-1 and TRBJ2-3, with 7 bases identical to TRBD2. Germline V gene data show CDR1 as SQVTM and CDR2 as ANQGSEA. This CDR3 contains 14 residues. J gave up 6 bases and V 4 bases, and 10 bases lay outside the gene matches. CDR3 region: CSVVGGLVSDTQYF. The DNA of the CDR3 is TGCAGCGTTGTAGGAGGACTAGTATCCGATACGCAGTATTTT.

This clone was counted a few times. This chain joins TRBV29-1 and TRBJ2-5; D remains ambiguous. Trimming left V 6 bases short and J 2 bases short, with 1 base between. Germline loops: CDR1 SQVTM, CDR2 ANQGSEA. The CDR3 length is 9 residues. The CDR3 sequence: CSVQETQYF. The CDR3 bases are TGCAGCGTGCAAGAGACCCAGTACTTC.

This clone is a singleton in its sample. The rearrangement joins TRBV7-8 to TRBJ2-2; 9 nucleotides agree with TRBD1. This CDR3 has 16 amino acids. Germline trimming cut 2 bases from V and 5 bases from J; bases unmatched to any gene: 6. The V gene's germline CDR1 is SGHVS and CDR2 FQNEAQ. CDR3 residues: CASSLSGTGSTGELFF. CDR3 nucleotide sequence: TGTGCCAGCAGCTTATCCGGGACAGGGAGTACCGGGGAGCTGTTTTTT.

A note on this clone: The junction departs from the called germline gene at one end, perhaps through a read error. The V and J genes are TRBV3-1 (or the pseudogene TRBV3-2) and TRBJ1-2; 8 bases are a match to TRBD1. Germline V gene data show CDR1 as LGHDT and CDR2 as YNNKEL (reference sequence). There are 14 residues in the CDR3. CDR3 in amino acids: CASTQGRGQGGYTF. The CDR3 DNA sequence: TGTGCCAGCACCCAAGGCAGGGGGCAGGGTGGCTACACCTTC.

The J gene is TRBJ1-2, the V gene TRBV7-2, with a tentative D call TRBD1 (5 bases). The CDR3 has 13 residues. Germline values: CDR1 SGHTA, CDR2 FQGNSA. Trimming shortened V by 3 bases and J by 8 bases, and 13 bases separated the two germline ends. Written as DNA, the CDR3 is TGTGCCAGCAGCTTGTGGGGGGTGCAGGGCTACACCTTC. Residues: CASSLWGVQGYTF.

The table lists this clone with a few counts. The V gene is TRBV12-3 or TRBV12-4, the J gene TRBJ2-7, with 11 positions matching TRBD1. V shed 3 bases, J shed 11 bases, and the junction held 3 bases outside the gene matches. The CDR3 contains 12 residues. This chain's CDR3 is CASSLDRGRKYF. The CDR3 DNA sequence: TGTGCCAGCAGTTTGGACAGGGGGCGAAAGTACTTC.

This chain links TRBV4-2 with TRBJ1-2, with TRBD1 identical over 7 bases. Trimming cost V 6 bases and J 3 bases; bases outside gene matches: 7. This CDR3 comprises 14 residues. Germline CDR1 is LGHNA and CDR2 is YNFKEQ. CDR3 in amino acids: CASRAGQGDYGYTF. CDR3 nucleotides: TGTGCCAGCAGGGCGGGGCAGGGGGACTATGGCTACACCTTC.

The V and J genes are TRBV9 and TRBJ2-7; the match to TRBD2 covers 8 bases. The CDR3 runs to 14 residues. Germline V gene lookup returns CDR1 SGDLS and CDR2 YYNGEE. J lost 4 bases, V lost 2 bases, and 5 bases had no gene match. The CDR3 loop is CASSVSGATYEQYF. The CDR3, as DNA: TGTGCCAGCAGCGTTAGCGGGGCCACTTACGAGCAGTACTTC. Full variable domain (remainder filled in from reference TRBV9 and TRBJ2-7): DSGVTQTPKHLITATGQRVTLRCSPRSGDLSVYWYQQSLDQGLQFLIQYYNGEERAKGNILERFSAQQFPDLHSELNLSSLELGDSALYFCASSVSGATYEQYFGPGTRLTVT.

The chain couples TRBV9 to TRBJ1-6; 9 bases fit TRBD1. Germline values: CDR1 SGDLS, CDR2 YYNGEE. V gave up 3 bases and J gave up 6 bases; unmatched junction bases: 4. CDR3 size: 15 residues. The CDR3 reads CASSGLDRGNSPLHF. DNA for the CDR3: TGTGCCAGCAGCGGACTGGACAGGGGTAATTCACCCCTCCACTTT.

The chain joins TRBV2 to TRBJ1-6, with a tentative D call TRBD1 (5 bases). Per the germline V gene, CDR1 is SNHLY and CDR2 is FYNNEI. The CDR3 has 16 residues. V was cut by 8 bases and J by 3 bases, with 17 bases left in between. The CDR3 is CASLEGRRVYNSPLHF. The CDR3 nucleotides read TGTGCCAGCCTGGAAGGTCGCAGGGTCTATAATTCACCCCTCCACTTT.